Listed here are 9 T cell receptor beta chains from one sample, sequenced in a study of OX40 agonist ivuxolimab in advanced cancers. Profiling relied on immunoSEQ multiplex PCR, and the TCRdb table lists in-frame clones only, not all of them. The table records fewer than 85,000 clones, 75% to 95% of them present only once. The sample in question was CD4+ or CD8+ T cells sorted from blood, obtained in a trial of the OX40 agonist ivuxolimab. These receptors all come from an adult with an advanced solid tumor such as melanoma, head and neck, liver or kidney cancer.

V gene TRBV5-1 combines with J gene TRBJ2-7; D is possibly TRBD2 (6 bases). Trimming left V 4 bases short and J 2 bases short, with 10 bases between. The CDR3 covers 13 residues. Germline V lookup: CDR1 SGHRS, CDR2 YFSETQ. CDR3 DNA: TGCGCCAGCAGCCGGGACTCCACCTACGAGCAGTACTTC. It translates to CASSRDSTYEQYF.

The rearrangement uses TRBV6-5 and TRBJ1-2; no clear D gene. Germline assignment: CDR1 MNHEY and CDR2 SVGAGI. The CDR3 has 13 residues. Deletions cut 5 bases from V and 8 bases from J, with 15 bases between. The CDR3 sequence is CASSERREEGYTF. The CDR3 DNA is TGTGCCAGCAGTGAACGGAGGGAAGAAGGCTACACCTTC.

The rearrangement joins TRBV6-5 to TRBJ2-7; D gene uncertain. Trimming stripped 5 bases from V and 5 bases from J, with 7 bases between. The CDR3 is 11 amino acids. CDR1 is MNHEY and CDR2 is SVGAGI in the germline V gene. CDR3 nucleotides: TGTGCCAGCAGTCGTTGGGACGAGCAGTACTTC. Protein: CASSRWDEQYF.

The chain uses TRBV21-1 and TRBJ2-7. TRBV21-1 is given as a pseudogene. The CDR3 loop spans 14 amino acids. DNA for the CDR3: TGTGCCAGCAGCCCCCGGACCCGTCGGGACGAGCAGTACTTC. It yields the protein CASSPRTRRDEQYF.

This clone has just one count. V usage is TRBV29-1 and J usage is TRBJ2-6; TRBD1 aligns across 12 bases. Germline V lookup: CDR1 SQVTM, CDR2 ANQGSEA. V shed 5 bases, J shed 3 bases, and the junction held 14 bases outside the gene matches. The CDR3 consists of 19 residues. CDR3 DNA sequence: TGCAGCGTTAGGGCGGGGACAGGGGGCGCTGCGTATGGGGCCAACGTCCTGACTTTC. It specifies CSVRAGTGGAAYGANVLTF. The whole variable domain, remainder taken from reference TRBV29-1 and TRBJ2-6, is SAVISQKPSRDICQRGTSLTIQCQVDSQVTMMFWYRQQPGQSLTLIATANQGSEATYESGFVIDKFPISRPNLTFSTLTVSNMSPEDSSIYLCSVRAGTGGAAYGANVLTFGAGSRLTVL.

CDR3 DNA: TGTGCCAGTAGTATTATGGTCCAGAACACCGGGGAGCTGTTTTTT. Its protein is CASSIMVQNTGELFF. The genes are TRBV19 and TRBJ2-2, with unresolved D. Trimming shortened V by 3 bases and J by 1 base, and 9 bases separated the two germline ends. Germline values: CDR1 LNHDA, CDR2 SQIVND (reference sequence). The length of the CDR3 is 15 residues.

The chain carries TRBV7-2 and TRBJ2-1, with 10 bases that match TRBD2. The CDR3 has 15 residues. Germline assignment: CDR1 SGHTA and CDR2 FQGNSA. V lost 2 bases and J lost 8; bases outside the gene matches: 6. The CDR3 here is CASSLKSSGSHEQFF. CDR3 nucleotide sequence: TGTGCCAGCAGCTTAAAGTCTAGCGGGAGCCATGAGCAGTTCTTC.

V and J are TRBV5-1 and TRBJ1-1, with TRBD1 matching 10 bases. CDR1 is SGHRS, CDR2 YFSETQ, per germline. This CDR3 spans 16 amino acids. V lost 3 bases, J lost 5 bases, and 10 bases stayed unmatched. The CDR3 sequence: CASSWGSGQGKTEAFF. The CDR3 DNA reads as TGCGCCAGCAGCTGGGGTTCGGGACAGGGGAAGACTGAAGCTTTCTTT.

The rearrangement joins TRBV7-9 to TRBJ2-2; TRBD2 matches 7 bases. This CDR3 is built from 17 residues. Trimming removed 2 bases from V and 4 bases from J; junction bases left unmatched: 10. Germline loops: CDR1 SEHNR, CDR2 FQNEAQ (reference sequence). CDR3 coding DNA: TGTGCCAGCAGCTTACACAGCGGGGAGGTGGGCACCGGGGAGCTGTTTTTT. Protein sequence: CASSLHSGEVGTGELFF.